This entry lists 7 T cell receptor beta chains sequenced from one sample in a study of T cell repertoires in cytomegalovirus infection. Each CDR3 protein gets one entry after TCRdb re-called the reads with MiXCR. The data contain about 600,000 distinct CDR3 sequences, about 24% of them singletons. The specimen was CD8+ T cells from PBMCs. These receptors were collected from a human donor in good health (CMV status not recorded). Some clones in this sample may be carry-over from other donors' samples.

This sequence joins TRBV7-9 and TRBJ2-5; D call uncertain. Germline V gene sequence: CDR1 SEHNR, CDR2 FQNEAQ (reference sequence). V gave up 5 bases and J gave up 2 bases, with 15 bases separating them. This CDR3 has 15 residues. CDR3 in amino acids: CASSGVESGQETQYF. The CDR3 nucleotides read TGTGCCAGCAGCGGAGTAGAGTCGGGTCAAGAGACCCAGTACTTC.

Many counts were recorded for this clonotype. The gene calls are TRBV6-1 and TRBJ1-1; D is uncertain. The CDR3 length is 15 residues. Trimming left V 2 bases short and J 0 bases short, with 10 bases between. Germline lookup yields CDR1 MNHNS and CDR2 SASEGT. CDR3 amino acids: CASSELGKMNTEAFF. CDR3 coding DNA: TGTGCCAGCAGTGAACTAGGCAAAATGAACACTGAAGCTTTCTTT.

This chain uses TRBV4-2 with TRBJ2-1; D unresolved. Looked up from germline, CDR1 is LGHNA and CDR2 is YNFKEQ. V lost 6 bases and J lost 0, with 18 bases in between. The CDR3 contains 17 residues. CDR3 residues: CASSLKNRVSSYNEQFF. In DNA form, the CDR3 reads TGTGCCAGCAGTCTAAAAAACCGGGTCAGCTCCTACAATGAGCAGTTCTTC.

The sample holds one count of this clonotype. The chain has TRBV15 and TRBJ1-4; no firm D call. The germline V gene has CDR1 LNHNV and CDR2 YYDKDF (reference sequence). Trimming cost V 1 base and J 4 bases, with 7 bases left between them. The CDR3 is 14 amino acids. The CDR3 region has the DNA TGTGCCACCAGCAGAGGGTGGAGTAATGAAAAACTGTTTTTT. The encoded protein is CATSRGWSNEKLFF.

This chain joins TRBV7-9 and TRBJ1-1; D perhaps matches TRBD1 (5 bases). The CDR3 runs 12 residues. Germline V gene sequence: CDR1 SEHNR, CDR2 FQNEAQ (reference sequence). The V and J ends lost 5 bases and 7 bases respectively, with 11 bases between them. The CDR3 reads CASSLGTIEAFF. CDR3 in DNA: TGTGCCAGCAGCCTTGGGACGATTGAAGCTTTCTTT.

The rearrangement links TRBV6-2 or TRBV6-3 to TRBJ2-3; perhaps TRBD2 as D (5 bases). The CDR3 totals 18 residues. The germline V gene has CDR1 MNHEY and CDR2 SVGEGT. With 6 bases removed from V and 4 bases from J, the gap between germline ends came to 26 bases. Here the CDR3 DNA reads TGTGCCAGCAGGCAGGACTCGGAAGCCCGACCTGTCGCAGATACGCAGTATTTT. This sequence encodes CASRQDSEARPVADTQYF.

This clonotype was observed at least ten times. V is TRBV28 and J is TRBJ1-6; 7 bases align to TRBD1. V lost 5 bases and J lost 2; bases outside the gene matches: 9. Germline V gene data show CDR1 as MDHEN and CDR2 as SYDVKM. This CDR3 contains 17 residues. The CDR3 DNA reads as TGTGCCAGCAGTCGGGACCCCGGGACAGCCTATAATTCACCCCTCCACTTT. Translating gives CASSRDPGTAYNSPLHF. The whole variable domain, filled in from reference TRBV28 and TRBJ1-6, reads DVKVTQSSRYLVKRTGEKVFLECVQDMDHENMFWYRQDPGLGLRLIYFSYDVKMKEKGDIPEGYSVSREKKERFSLILESASTNQTSMYLCASSRDPGTAYNSPLHFGNGTRLTVT.